Following are 28 T cell receptor beta chains from one sample sequenced in a study of CD8+CD57+ T cells in acquired aplastic anemia. CD8+CD57+ cell expansion, shown by flow cytometry, had occurred in the patients selected for sequencing. Both TCR beta VDJ combination and CDR3 sequence profiling were carried out. Genomic DNA was the template for this profiling. One entry per CDR3 protein, called by TCRdb with MiXCR from the reads. The sample lists about 180,000 distinct CDR3 sequences; less than 50% were seen once. The sample consisted of sorted CD4+, CD8+, or CD8+CD57+ T cells (not recorded which) from PBMCs. The receptor source for this set is a human donor with aplastic anemia.

The V call is TRBV12-3 or TRBV12-4, the J call TRBJ2-5; D is possibly TRBD1 or TRBD2 (5 bases each). The last part of the DNA fits TRBJ2-7 better; the J call may be wrong. The CDR3 consists of 12 residues. The CDR3 sequence: CASRRGGVEQYF. The CDR3 DNA follows: TGTGCCAGCAGGAGGGGCGGAGTCGAGCAGTACTTC.

The V and J genes are TRBV10-2 and TRBJ1-5, with D unresolved. Germline CDR1 WSHSY, CDR2 SAAADI. V was clipped by 3 bases and J by 4 bases, with 10 bases between them. CDR3 length: 14 residues. CDR3 nucleotide sequence: TGCGCCAGCAGTGAAGGACGGGGAAATCAGCCCCAGCATTTT. This gives the protein CASSEGRGNQPQHF.

This clonotype has a count of ten or more. The gene calls are TRBV18 and TRBJ1-1; D may be TRBD1 (5 bases). CDR1 and CDR2 from the germline V gene are KGHSH and LQKENI. Trimming stripped 8 bases from V and 1 base from J, with 11 bases between. The CDR3 covers 13 residues. CDR3 bases: TGTGCCAGCAGTCCCCAGGGGAACACTGAAGCTTTCTTT. This sequence encodes CASSPQGNTEAFF.

This clonotype was counted a few times. The J gene is TRBJ2-5, the V gene TRBV24-1, with 7 bases aligning to TRBD1. From germline, CDR1 is KGHDR and CDR2 SFDVKD. CDR3 size: 13 residues. V trimming: 4 bases; J trimming: 4 bases; junction bases outside the gene matches: 2. The CDR3 DNA is TGTGCCACCAGTGAAGGGGGCCGAGAGACCCAGTACTTC. Translation: CATSEGGRETQYF.

The chain is built from TRBV2 and TRBJ1-2; D remains unclear. The germline V gene encodes CDR1 SNHLY and CDR2 FYNNEI. Trimming left V 7 bases short and J 4 bases short, with 4 bases between. This CDR3 has 10 residues. The CDR3, as DNA: TGTGCCAGCAAAAGCTATGGCTACACCTTC. This translates into CASKSYGYTF. Drawing the rest from reference TRBV2 and TRBJ1-2, the complete variable domain is EPEVTQTPSHQVTQMGQEVILRCVPISNHLYFYWYRQILGQKVEFLVSFYNNEISEKSEIFDDQFSVERPDGSNFTLKIRSTKLEDSAMYFCASKSYGYTFGSGTRLTVV.

In this sample, this clonotype turned up a few times. The chain joins TRBV25-1 to TRBJ1-2; weak D call: TRBD1 (6 bases). V was trimmed by 4 bases and J by 2 bases, leaving 14 bases between them. This CDR3 is built from 15 residues. The germline gives CDR1 MGHDK, CDR2 SYGVNS. CDR3 bases: TGTGCCAGCAGTGGCAACAGGGAGGGAAACTATGGCTACACCTTC. Protein sequence: CASSGNREGNYGYTF.

This clonotype came up a few times. V and J are TRBV20-1 and TRBJ1-6; tentatively, D is TRBD1 (5 bases). The CDR3 extends over 14 amino acids. V was cut by 3 bases and J by 10 bases, with 16 bases left in between. CDR1 is DFQATT and CDR2 is SNEGSKA in the germline V gene (reference sequence). CDR3 residues: CSASKGLGNSPLHF. The CDR3 DNA reads as TGCAGTGCTAGTAAGGGGTTGGGGAACTCACCCCTCCACTTT.

The CDR3 sequence is CASGPGTVYGYTF. Written as DNA, the CDR3 is TGTGCCAGCGGTCCCGGGACAGTCTATGGCTACACCTTC. The chain has TRBV7-2 and TRBJ1-2; the match to TRBD1 covers 7 bases. The CDR3 extends over 13 amino acids. Per germline, CDR1 SGHTA and CDR2 FQGNSA. Trimming at V came to 8 bases and at J to 4 bases, leaving 7 bases not matched to a gene.

This clonotype has a count of ten or more. The rearrangement joins TRBV6-5 to TRBJ2-5; 8 bases match TRBD1. V lost 5 bases, J lost 3 bases, and 2 bases stayed unmatched. CDR1 and CDR2 (germline): MNHEY, SVGAGI. The length of the CDR3 is 13 residues. In DNA form, the CDR3 reads TGTGCCAGCAGTAAGACAGGGGAAGAGACCCAGTACTTC. Translation gives CASSKTGEETQYF.

This chain joins TRBV10-3 and TRBJ2-1, with 8 bases matching TRBD1. Germline V gene sequence: CDR1 ENHRY, CDR2 SYGVKD. This CDR3 region has 13 residues. The V gene end was trimmed by 6 bases and the J gene end by 10 bases; junction bases not matched to a gene: 8. The CDR3: CAISPDRVGEQFF. The CDR3 coding sequence is TGTGCCATCAGCCCGGACAGGGTGGGCGAGCAGTTCTTC.

V is TRBV10-3 and J is TRBJ2-1, with TRBD2 matching 7 bases. The CDR3 runs 15 residues. Germline V gene lookup returns CDR1 ENHRY and CDR2 SYGVKD. Trimming cost V 4 bases and J 2 bases; bases outside gene matches: 5. For the CDR3, the DNA is TGTGCCATCAGTGCCCCTAGCGGAACCTACAATGAGCAGTTCTTC. Translation: CAISAPSGTYNEQFF.

The sample holds a few counts of this clonotype. The V gene is TRBV7-9, the J gene TRBJ1-1, with a possible D match to TRBD1 (6 bases). Per germline, CDR1 SEHNR and CDR2 FQNEAQ (reference sequence). The CDR3 length is 13 residues. The ends were cut back, 4 bases at V and 4 bases at J, with 10 bases in the middle. CDR3 sequence (DNA): TGTGCCAGCAGCTCTCAGGGGAGCACTGAAGCTTTCTTT. It is translated as CASSSQGSTEAFF.

This clonotype was observed a single time. The chain carries TRBV5-1 and TRBJ1-5; no reliable D call. Germline V gene lookup returns CDR1 SGHRS and CDR2 YFSETQ. Trimming took off 0 bases at V and 0 bases at J, with 16 bases between the two ends. The CDR3 contains 18 residues. CDR3 protein: CASSLGGWGSASNQPQHF. The CDR3, as DNA: TGCGCCAGCAGCTTGGGTGGCTGGGGATCTGCTAGCAATCAGCCCCAGCATTTT. Using reference TRBV5-1 and TRBJ1-5 for the parts outside the CDR3, the full variable domain is KAGVTQTPRYLIKTRGQQVTLSCSPISGHRSVSWYQQTPGQGLQFLFEYFSETQRNKGNFPGRFSGRQFSNSRSEMNVSTLELGDSALYLCASSLGGWGSASNQPQHFGDGTRLSIL.

The chain couples TRBV20-1 to TRBJ2-5; 9 bases align to TRBD2. The V gene's germline CDR1 is DFQATT and CDR2 SNEGSKA (reference sequence). V lost 2 bases, J lost 2 bases, and 9 bases stayed unmatched. The CDR3 covers 16 residues. CDR3 sequence (DNA): TGCAGTGCTAGAAGGAGGAGCGGGGGGCCGCAAGAGACCCAGTACTTC. It codes for CSARRRSGGPQETQYF.

The chain combines TRBV24-1 with TRBJ2-7; perhaps D is TRBD1 or TRBD2 (5 bases each). In germline, CDR1 is KGHDR, CDR2 SFDVKD. V lost 2 bases, J lost 5 bases, and 12 bases lay in between. This CDR3 is built from 14 residues. CDR3 loop: CATSDSGLSDEQYF. Written as DNA, the CDR3 is TGTGCCACCAGTGATTCAGGGCTTAGCGACGAGCAGTACTTC.

This clonotype was counted at least ten times. The V gene is TRBV24-1, the J gene TRBJ2-3; 9 bases fit TRBD1. Germline CDR1 KGHDR, CDR2 SFDVKD. Trimming at V came to 5 bases and at J to 3 bases, leaving 5 bases not matched to a gene. The CDR3 loop spans 15 amino acids. CDR3 DNA: TGTGCCACCAGTGCTCCCGGGACAGGGACAGATACGCAGTATTTT. It yields the protein CATSAPGTGTDTQYF.

This clonotype was seen at least ten times. The chain employs TRBV6-5 and TRBJ1-1; D ambiguous. This CDR3 has 14 amino acids. Per germline, CDR1 MNHEY and CDR2 SVGAGI. With 2 bases removed from V and 2 bases from J, the gap between germline ends came to 9 bases. CDR3 loop: CASSYERLNTEAFF. In nucleotides, the CDR3 is TGTGCCAGCAGTTACGAACGGCTAAACACTGAAGCTTTCTTT.

This clonotype was found many times. V usage is TRBV24-1 and J usage is TRBJ2-5, with 10 bases lining up with TRBD1. Germline V CDR1 and CDR2: KGHDR, SFDVKD. V was clipped by 2 bases and J by 4 bases; unmatched bases: 6. The CDR3 sequence is 16 residues long. CDR3 sequence reads: CATSDWDRGAGETQYF. CDR3 DNA sequence: TGTGCCACCAGTGATTGGGACAGGGGAGCGGGAGAGACCCAGTACTTC.

The V gene is TRBV11-2, the J gene TRBJ2-6; 10 bases align to TRBD1. Trimming at V came to 5 bases and at J to 1 base, leaving 8 bases not matched to a gene. CDR3 size: 18 residues. Germline V CDR1 and CDR2: SGHAT, FQNNGV. The CDR3 nucleotides are TGTGCCAGCAGCGGCCCGGGACAGGGGAGTTCTGGGGCCAACGTCCTGACTTTC. It codes for CASSGPGQGSSGANVLTF.

This clonotype was counted a few times. The chain is built from TRBV12-3 or TRBV12-4 and TRBJ2-7; the D gene is possibly TRBD1 (6 bases). This CDR3 region has 12 residues. The germline V and J ends were trimmed by 6 bases and 5 bases, with 11 bases remaining between them. The CDR3 spells CASSPDSHEQYF. CDR3 sequence (DNA): TGTGCCAGCAGCCCGGACAGCCACGAGCAGTACTTC.

This clonotype appeared many times. The chain recombines TRBV5-1 with TRBJ1-4; D gene unclear. The V gene lost 4 bases and the J gene lost 8 bases, with 12 bases spanning the gap. The CDR3 is 13 amino acids. Germline V gene data show CDR1 as SGHRS and CDR2 as YFSETQ. CDR3 sequence (DNA): TGCGCCAGCAGCCGTGATACAGCCGAAAAACTGTTTTTT. It is translated as CASSRDTAEKLFF.

This clonotype was counted a few times. J is TRBJ1-1 and V is TRBV19; 7 bases map to TRBD1. The CDR3 runs 14 residues. The junction had 9 bases not matched to a gene; V was cut back by 4 bases and J by 7 bases. Germline V gene lookup returns CDR1 LNHDA and CDR2 SQIVND (reference sequence). CDR3 coding DNA: TGTGCCAGTAGTAGCGACCCGACAGGGCGTGAAGCTTTCTTT. Translating gives CASSSDPTGREAFF.

The chain uses TRBV3-1 and TRBJ2-2, with D tentatively TRBD1 (6 bases). The CDR3 runs 14 residues. Germline-derived CDR1 and CDR2 are LGHDT and YNNKEL (reference sequence). Trimming cost V 8 bases and J 1 base, with 11 bases left between them. CDR3 in DNA: TGTGCCAGCGTGGGACACCTGAACACCGGGGAGCTGTTTTTT. Residues: CASVGHLNTGELFF.

This CDR3 reads CASSFSRATDTQYF. CDR3 DNA sequence: TGTGCCAGCAGCTTTAGCAGAGCCACAGATACGCAGTATTTT. V and J are TRBV7-2 and TRBJ2-3; D remains ambiguous. The CDR3 is 14 amino acids. Between the trimmed V and J ends, which lost 3 bases and 2 bases, there was a span of 9 bases. Germline V gene data show CDR1 as SGHTA and CDR2 as FQGNSA.

This chain uses TRBV10-3 with TRBJ2-7; 9 bases agree with TRBD1. This CDR3 contains 15 residues. Germline loops: CDR1 ENHRY, CDR2 SYGVKD. The J segment lost 5 bases and the V segment lost 4 bases, leaving 9 bases of the junction unmatched. CDR3 sequence (DNA): TGTGCCATCAGTGGTGCCGGGACAGGGCTTAACGAGCAGTACTTC. The encoded protein is CAISGAGTGLNEQYF.

V is TRBV12-3 or TRBV12-4 and J is TRBJ2-7, with D perhaps matching TRBD1 or TRBD2 (5 bases each). The germline V and J ends were trimmed by 2 bases and 1 base, with 9 bases remaining between them. This CDR3 has 14 amino acids. CDR3 DNA sequence: TGTGCCAGCAGTTTACGGGACGGTTCCTACGAGCAGTACTTC. This translates into CASSLRDGSYEQYF.

The chain joins TRBV7-3 to TRBJ2-2; D gene uncertain. This CDR3 comprises 13 residues. V shed 4 bases and J shed 6 bases, with 9 bases lying between them. From germline, CDR1 is SGHTA and CDR2 FQGTGA. The CDR3 spells CASSSKNSGELFF. The CDR3 DNA reads as TGTGCCAGCAGCTCCAAAAACTCCGGGGAGCTGTTTTTT.

This clonotype turned up a few times. The chain employs TRBV7-6 and TRBJ2-1; TRBD1 matches 9 bases. The germline V gene encodes CDR1 SGHVS and CDR2 FNYEAQ. This CDR3 region has 13 residues. J lost 6 bases, V lost 3 bases, and 0 bases had no gene match. CDR3 in DNA: TGTGCCAGCAGCTTGACAGGGGGCAATGAGCAGTTCTTC. Residues: CASSLTGGNEQFF. The whole variable domain, remainder taken from reference TRBV7-6 and TRBJ2-1, is GAGVSQSPRYKVTKRGQDVALRCDPISGHVSLYWYRQALGQGPEFLTYFNYEAQQDKSGLPNDRFSAERPEGSISTLTIQRTEQRDSAMYRCASSLTGGNEQFFGPGTRLTVL.